This T cell receptor (beta chain) stems from a study of T cell responses to AZD1222 COVID-19 vaccine. General study points: Donor demographics were predominantly white British with a female majority; clonal diversity may be underestimated.

The CDR3 contains 16 residues. J lost 2 bases, V lost 0 bases, and 6 bases had no gene match. Germline V gives CDR1 MNHEY, CDR2 SVGAGI. A word on this clone: Its specificity is unknown.

The protocol was immunoSEQ multiplex PCR, while the TCRdb copy is restricted to in-frame clones and leaves out a portion. The table has about 140,000 clones, 92% seen once. This clonotype was obtained from an adult who received the AZD1222 COVID-19 vaccine. Sequencing used peripheral blood, obtained 28 days after the second AZD1222 dose. The chain employs TRBV6-5 and TRBJ2-7, with 8 positions matching TRBD2. The CDR3 protein is CASSYSLSGGAYEQYF. CDR3 coding DNA: TGTGCCAGCAGTTACTCTCTCTCGGGGGGGGCCTACGAGCAGTACTTC.